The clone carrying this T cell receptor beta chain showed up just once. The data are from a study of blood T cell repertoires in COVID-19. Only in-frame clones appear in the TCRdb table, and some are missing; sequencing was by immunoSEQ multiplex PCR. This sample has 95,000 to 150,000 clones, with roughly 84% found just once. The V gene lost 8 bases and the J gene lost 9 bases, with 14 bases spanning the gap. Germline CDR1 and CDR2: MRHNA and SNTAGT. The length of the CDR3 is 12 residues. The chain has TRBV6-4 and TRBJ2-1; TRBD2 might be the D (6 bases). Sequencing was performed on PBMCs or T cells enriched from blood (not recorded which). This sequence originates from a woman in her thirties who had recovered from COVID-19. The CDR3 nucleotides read TGTGCCAGCGGGTTTAGCGGCGGTGAGCAGTTCTTC. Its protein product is CASGFSGGEQFF.